The sample holds one count of the clone carrying this TCR beta chain. Its antigen is unidentified. In the PCR, 60 Vbeta and 13 Jbeta primers were used. Some clones are missing from TCRdb's copy, which holds only in-frame ones; the method was immunoSEQ multiplex PCR. The sample lists about 200,000 clones, roughly 13% occurring once. This entry comes from a study of cytomegalovirus exposure and HLA in healthy donors. Study details: Drawn from HLA-typed donors, around 85 million unique TCRs were held in an early data release. Overall study findings and caveats: Later analysis found that TCR beta chains associated with HLA were more clonally expanded than other, equally common chains. A later analysis found TCR association rates differed by HLA locus, highest for DRB1 and lowest for HLA-C.

This receptor was taken from a man between 50 and 59 years old in good health and CMV-seropositive. Sequenced input: PBMCs.

The CDR3 DNA follows: TGCGCCAGCAGCCTACCGGGACAGGGGGCCTACGAGCAGTACTTC. Translated: CASSLPGQGAYEQYF. V is TRBV5-1 and J is TRBJ2-7, with TRBD1 matching over 11 bases. The germline V gene encodes CDR1 SGHRS and CDR2 YFSETQ. This CDR3 is built from 15 residues. V shed 4 bases, J shed 2 bases, and the junction held 5 bases outside the gene matches.